This T cell receptor (beta chain) derives from a study of cytomegalovirus exposure and HLA in healthy donors. Notes on the study in general: By a later analysis, the bulk of CMV-associated TCR beta chains appeared HLA-restricted. The productive fraction for most TCR beta V segments was about 90% or about 30% in an earlier analysis. Associated with cytomegalovirus, according to the listing, were 150 to 200 TCR beta chains.

Concerning this clone itself: As yet, its antigen is unknown.

The PCR contained 60 Vbeta and 13 Jbeta primers. Clones were sequenced by immunoSEQ multiplex PCR, and TCRdb holds only the in-frame ones, with some missing. The sample consists of roughly 150,000 clones, about 79% of them appearing once. The sequencing sample was made of PBMCs. The clonotype was recovered from a woman aged 30 to 39 in good health and CMV-seronegative.

Written as DNA, the CDR3 is TGTGCCAGCAGCTTGGCGGGCGGGGAGAATGAGCAGTTCTTC. This translates into CASSLAGGENEQFF. The V gene is TRBV5-4, the J gene TRBJ2-1; D might be TRBD2 (6 bases). V lost 0 bases and J lost 7, with 11 bases in between. The CDR3 is 14 residues long. Per the germline V gene, CDR1 is SGHNT and CDR2 is YYREEE (reference sequence). The full variable domain, completed using reference TRBV5-4 and TRBJ2-1, is ETGVTQSPTHLIKTRGQQVTLRCSSQSGHNTVSWYQQALGQGPQFIFQYYREEENGRGNFPPRFSGLQFPNYSSELNVNALELDDSALYLCASSLAGGENEQFFGPGTRLTVL.